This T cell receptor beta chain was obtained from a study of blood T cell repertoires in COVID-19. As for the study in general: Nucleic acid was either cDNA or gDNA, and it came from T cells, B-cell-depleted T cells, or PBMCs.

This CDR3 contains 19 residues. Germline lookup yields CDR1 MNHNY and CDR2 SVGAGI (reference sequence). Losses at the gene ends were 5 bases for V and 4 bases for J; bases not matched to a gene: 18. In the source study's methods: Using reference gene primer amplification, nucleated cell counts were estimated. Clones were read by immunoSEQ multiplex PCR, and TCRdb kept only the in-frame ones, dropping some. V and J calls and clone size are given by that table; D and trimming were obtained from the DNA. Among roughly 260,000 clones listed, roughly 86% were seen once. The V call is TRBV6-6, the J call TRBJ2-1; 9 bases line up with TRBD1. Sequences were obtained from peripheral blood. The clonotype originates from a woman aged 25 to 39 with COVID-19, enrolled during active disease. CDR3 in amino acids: CASSLGQGYSHPSYNEQFF. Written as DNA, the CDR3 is TGTGCCAGCAGTCTCGGACAGGGGTATTCCCACCCATCATACAATGAGCAGTTCTTC.